The T cell receptor beta chain under discussion was sequenced for a study of spatial heterogeneity in lung cancer (dated by TCRdb to between 2019 and 2020). Context from the whole study: Beta-chain transcripts were consistently detected in greater numbers than alpha-chain transcripts, which likely reflects a higher abundance of beta-chain transcripts. In the raw uncorrected reads, each unique combination of TCR and UMI appeared on average more than ten times. In non-small cell lung cancer, the study quantitatively compared TCR alpha and beta repertoires across several tumor regions, matched nontumor lung, and blood. Nonsynonymous mutation counts, determined by whole-exome sequencing of tumor tissue, were related to TCR repertoire features. At surgery, some 200 tumor regions, approximately 64 matched nontumor lung samples and more than 55 PBMC samples were TCR-sequenced for both alpha and beta chains.

The time point label, as the study defines it: sample taken at primary tumor resection. Samples were obtained from over 70 patients with early-stage, untreated non-small cell lung cancer from the lung TRACERx cohort. Whole RNA extracted from tumor and nontumor lung tissue, or from cryopreserved PBMC samples, was used for TCR sequencing without cell sorting. Patients were selected for TCR sequencing only if sufficient RNA was available from at least two tumor regions. Library preparation employed 5' RACE. The data were produced on a NextSeq 500. To allow correction of PCR and sequencing errors, the TCR library protocol tagged every TCR cDNA molecule with a unique molecular identifier. The authors processed their data as follows. TCR identification, UMI-based error correction and CDR3 extraction were all carried out with Decombinator tools. TCRs above a frequency of 2 per 1,000, corresponding to the top 1% of the tumor frequency distribution, were defined as expanded. Renyi diversity was computed with the R vegan package after each repertoire had been subsampled 100 times to 5,000 TCRs. To build CDR3 similarity networks, amino acid triplet string-kernel similarity was used, and CDR3s were connected when their pairwise similarity was above 0.82. Through fastp at Q25 and MiXCR, TCRdb rebuilt clones from the public reads, retaining in-frame beta chains. Every CDR3 protein is listed once, alongside the most common genes and DNA of its rows. TCRdb, not the original authors, processed these V and J calls. The sample data list around 48,000 distinct CDR3 sequences, and approximately 5% of these were observed just once. Jointly, the top ten make up 11% of the sample.

General study outcomes and caveats: Ubiquitous expanded tumor TCRs were detected in blood more often at tumor resection than at routine follow-up. Additional single-cell paired TCR alpha and beta sequencing was considered necessary to confirm, at a functional level, the hypothesis that regional TCRs recognize regional mutations.

The germline V gene (reference sequence) specifies LNHNV as CDR1 and YYDKDF as CDR2. The CDR3 holds 12 amino acids from the cysteine to the phenylalanine. The entry retains the CDR3 DNA only, 36 bases that are in frame from base 1. At the junction V is shortened by 0 bases and J by 8 bases, with 5 bases in between. This clonotype was recorded at least ten times. It lacks a known antigen. Per-nucleotide qualities are absent, and no much larger clonotype sits a single base away. The material sequenced was PBMCs, taken at surgery. This sequence uses TRBV15 and TRBJ1-5, with the D gene uncertain. This receptor was obtained from a male donor with early-stage non-small cell lung cancer. The CDR3 region: CATSREWEPQHF. The sequenced DNA is TGTGCCACCAGCAGAGAGTGGGAGCCCCAGCATTTT.